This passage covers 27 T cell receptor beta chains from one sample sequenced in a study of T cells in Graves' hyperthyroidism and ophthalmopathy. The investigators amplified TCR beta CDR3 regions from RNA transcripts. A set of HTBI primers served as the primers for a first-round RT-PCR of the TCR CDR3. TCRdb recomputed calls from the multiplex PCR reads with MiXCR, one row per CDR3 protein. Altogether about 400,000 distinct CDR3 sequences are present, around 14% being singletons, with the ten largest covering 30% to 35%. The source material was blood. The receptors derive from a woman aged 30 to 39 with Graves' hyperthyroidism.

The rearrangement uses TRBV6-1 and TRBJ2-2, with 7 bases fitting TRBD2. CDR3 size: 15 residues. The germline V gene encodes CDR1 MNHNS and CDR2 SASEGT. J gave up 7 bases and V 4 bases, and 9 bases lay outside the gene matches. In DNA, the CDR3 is TGTGCCAGCAGTGGAGGACTAGTTAGCATCGGGGAGCTGTTTTTT. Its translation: CASSGGLVSIGELFF.

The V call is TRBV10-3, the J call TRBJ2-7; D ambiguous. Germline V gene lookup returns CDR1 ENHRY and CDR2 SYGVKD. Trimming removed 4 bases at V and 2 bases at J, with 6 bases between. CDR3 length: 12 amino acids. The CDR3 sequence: CAISGDTYEQYF. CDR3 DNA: TGTGCCATCAGTGGAGATACCTACGAGCAGTACTTC.

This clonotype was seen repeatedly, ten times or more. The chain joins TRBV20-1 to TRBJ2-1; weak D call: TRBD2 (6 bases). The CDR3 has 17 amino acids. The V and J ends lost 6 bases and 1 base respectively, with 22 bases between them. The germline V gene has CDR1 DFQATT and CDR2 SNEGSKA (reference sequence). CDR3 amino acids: CSATLYGGPVSYNEQFF. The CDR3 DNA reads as TGCAGTGCCACTCTGTATGGAGGGCCGGTTTCCTACAATGAGCAGTTCTTC.

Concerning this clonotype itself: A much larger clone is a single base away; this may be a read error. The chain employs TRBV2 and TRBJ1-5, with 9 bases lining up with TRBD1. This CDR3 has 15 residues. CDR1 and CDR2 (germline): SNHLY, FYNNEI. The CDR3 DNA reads TGTGCCAGCACCGGACAGGGGCTGGGTAATCGGCCCCAGCATTTT. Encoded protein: CASTGQGLGNRPQHF.

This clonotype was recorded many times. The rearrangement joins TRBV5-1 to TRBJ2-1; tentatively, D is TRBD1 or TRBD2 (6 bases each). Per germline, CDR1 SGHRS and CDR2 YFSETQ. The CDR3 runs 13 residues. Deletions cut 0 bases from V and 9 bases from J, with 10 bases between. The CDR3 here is CASSLVQGGEQFF. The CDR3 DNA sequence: TGCGCCAGCAGCTTGGTACAGGGAGGTGAGCAGTTCTTC.

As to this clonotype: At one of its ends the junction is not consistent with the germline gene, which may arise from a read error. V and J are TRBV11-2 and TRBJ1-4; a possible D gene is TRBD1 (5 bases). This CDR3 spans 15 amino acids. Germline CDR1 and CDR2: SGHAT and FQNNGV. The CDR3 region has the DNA TGTGCCAGCAGCTTAGAGGGGCGCTGGGGTGAAAAACTGTCTTTT. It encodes CASSLEGRWGEKLSF.

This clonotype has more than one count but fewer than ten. In nucleotides, the CDR3 is TGTGCCAGCAGCCAAGATCACGGGGCTAGCACAGATACGCAGTATTTT. Amino acids: CASSQDHGASTDTQYF. J is TRBJ2-3 and V is TRBV14; D tentatively fits TRBD1 or TRBD2 (5 bases each). The CDR3 sequence is 16 residues long. V lost 0 bases and J lost 0, with 10 bases in between. CDR1 and CDR2 (germline): SGHDN, FVKESK. The variable domain in full, with the rest retrieved from reference TRBV14 and TRBJ2-3, is EAGVTQFPSHSVIEKGQTVTLRCDPISGHDNLYWYRRVMGKEIKFLLHFVKESKQDESGMPNNRFLAERTGGTYSTLKVQPAELEDSGVYFCASSQDHGASTDTQYFGPGTRLTVL.

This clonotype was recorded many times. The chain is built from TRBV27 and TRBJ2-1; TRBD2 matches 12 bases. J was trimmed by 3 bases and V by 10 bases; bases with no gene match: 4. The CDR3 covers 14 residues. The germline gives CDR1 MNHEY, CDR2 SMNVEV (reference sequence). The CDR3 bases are TGTGCCACCCGACTAGCGGGAGTCTACAATGAGCAGTTCTTC. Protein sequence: CATRLAGVYNEQFF.

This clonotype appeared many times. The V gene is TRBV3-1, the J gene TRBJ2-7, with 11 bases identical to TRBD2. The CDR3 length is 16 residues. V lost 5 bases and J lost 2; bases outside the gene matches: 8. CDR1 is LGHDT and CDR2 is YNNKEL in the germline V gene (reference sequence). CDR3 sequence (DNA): TGTGCCAGCAGCTTAGCGGGAGGGGGTCGCACCTACGAGCAGTACTTC. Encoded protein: CASSLAGGGRTYEQYF.

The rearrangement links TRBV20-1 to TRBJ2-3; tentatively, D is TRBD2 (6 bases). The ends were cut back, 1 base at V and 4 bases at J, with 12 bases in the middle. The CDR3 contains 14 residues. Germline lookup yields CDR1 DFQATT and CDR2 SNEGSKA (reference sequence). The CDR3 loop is CSARGRALSDTQYF. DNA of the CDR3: TGCAGTGCTAGAGGGAGGGCCCTCTCAGATACGCAGTATTTT.

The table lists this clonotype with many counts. CDR3 amino acids: CASSPGSSSYEQYF. The DNA for the CDR3 is TGTGCCAGCTCACCAGGGAGTAGCTCCTACGAGCAGTACTTC. The chain uses TRBV18 and TRBJ2-7, with D perhaps TRBD2 (5 bases). V dropped 2 bases and J dropped 0 bases, with 8 bases sitting between them. The germline V gene encodes CDR1 KGHSH and CDR2 LQKENI. CDR3 length: 14 amino acids.

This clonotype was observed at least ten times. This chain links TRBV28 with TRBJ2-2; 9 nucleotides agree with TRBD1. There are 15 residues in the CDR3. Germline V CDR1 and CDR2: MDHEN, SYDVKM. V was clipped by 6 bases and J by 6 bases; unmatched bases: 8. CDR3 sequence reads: CASSPRDRVAGELFF. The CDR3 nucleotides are TGTGCCAGCAGCCCCCGGGACAGGGTCGCCGGGGAGCTGTTTTTT.

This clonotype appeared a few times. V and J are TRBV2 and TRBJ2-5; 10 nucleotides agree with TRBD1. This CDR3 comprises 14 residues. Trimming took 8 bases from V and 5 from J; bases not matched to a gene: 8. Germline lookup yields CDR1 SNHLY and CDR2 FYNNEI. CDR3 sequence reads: CASQGDRGFETQYF. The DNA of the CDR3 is TGTGCCAGCCAAGGGGACAGGGGATTTGAGACCCAGTACTTC.

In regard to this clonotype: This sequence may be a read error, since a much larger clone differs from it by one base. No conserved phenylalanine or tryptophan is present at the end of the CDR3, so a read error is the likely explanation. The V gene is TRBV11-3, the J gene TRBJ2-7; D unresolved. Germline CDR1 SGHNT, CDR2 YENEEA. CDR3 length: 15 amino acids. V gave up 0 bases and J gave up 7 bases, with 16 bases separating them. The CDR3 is CASSLDSAGTKEQYL. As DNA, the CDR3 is TGTGCCAGCAGCTTAGATAGTGCAGGTACGAAAGAGCAGTACCTC.

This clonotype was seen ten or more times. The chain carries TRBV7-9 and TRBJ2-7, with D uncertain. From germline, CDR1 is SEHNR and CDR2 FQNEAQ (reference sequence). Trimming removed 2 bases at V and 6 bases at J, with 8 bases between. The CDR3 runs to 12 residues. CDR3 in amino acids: CASSLSQGEQYF. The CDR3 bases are TGTGCCAGCAGCTTATCACAAGGCGAGCAGTACTTC.

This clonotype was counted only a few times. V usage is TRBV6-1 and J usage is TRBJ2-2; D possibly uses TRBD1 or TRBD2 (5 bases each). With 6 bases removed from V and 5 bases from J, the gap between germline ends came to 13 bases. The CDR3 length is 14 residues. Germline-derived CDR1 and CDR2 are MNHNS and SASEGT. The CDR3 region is CASRRDGTTGELFF. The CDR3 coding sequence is TGTGCCAGCAGGAGGGACGGGACGACCGGGGAGCTGTTTTTT.

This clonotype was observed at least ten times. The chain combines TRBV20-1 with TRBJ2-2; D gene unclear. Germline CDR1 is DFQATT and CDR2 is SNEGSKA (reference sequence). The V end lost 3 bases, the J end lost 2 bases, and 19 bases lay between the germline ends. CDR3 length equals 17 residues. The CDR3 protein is CSASTSARYINTGELFF. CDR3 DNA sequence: TGCAGTGCTAGTACGTCGGCTAGATATATTAACACCGGGGAGCTGTTTTTT.

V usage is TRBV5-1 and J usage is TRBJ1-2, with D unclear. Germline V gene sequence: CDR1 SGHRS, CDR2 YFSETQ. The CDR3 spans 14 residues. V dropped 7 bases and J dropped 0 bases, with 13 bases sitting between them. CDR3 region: CASRPEATNYGYTF. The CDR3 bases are TGCGCCAGCCGCCCGGAAGCGACTAACTATGGCTACACCTTC.

Here the CDR3 DNA reads TGTGCCAGCACCTCAACCAACCCGGGACAGGGCTACGAGCAGTACTTC. Its protein product is CASTSTNPGQGYEQYF. The chain couples TRBV28 to TRBJ2-7, with 9 bases aligning to TRBD1. The germline gives CDR1 MDHEN, CDR2 SYDVKM. The CDR3 runs 16 residues. V was clipped by 7 bases and J by 3 bases; unmatched bases: 13.

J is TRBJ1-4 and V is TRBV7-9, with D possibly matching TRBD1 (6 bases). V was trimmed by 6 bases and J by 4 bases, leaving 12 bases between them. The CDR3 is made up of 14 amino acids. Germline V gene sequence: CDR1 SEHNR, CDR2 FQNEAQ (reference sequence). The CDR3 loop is CASRQGSRNEKLFF. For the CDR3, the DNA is TGTGCCAGCAGACAGGGTAGTCGTAATGAAAAACTGTTTTTT.

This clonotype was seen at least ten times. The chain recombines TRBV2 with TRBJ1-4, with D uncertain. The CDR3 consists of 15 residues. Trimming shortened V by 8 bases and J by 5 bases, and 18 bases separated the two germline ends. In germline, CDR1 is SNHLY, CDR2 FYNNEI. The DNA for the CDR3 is TGTGCCAGCGGGAGGGTAAACGGGTTCAATGAAAAACTGTTTTTT. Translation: CASGRVNGFNEKLFF.

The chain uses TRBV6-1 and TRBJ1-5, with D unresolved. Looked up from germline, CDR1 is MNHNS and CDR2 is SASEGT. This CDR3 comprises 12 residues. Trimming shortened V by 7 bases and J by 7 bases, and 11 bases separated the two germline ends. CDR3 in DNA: TGTGCCAGCACAATGGAAAGGCAGCCCCAGCATTTT. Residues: CASTMERQPQHF.

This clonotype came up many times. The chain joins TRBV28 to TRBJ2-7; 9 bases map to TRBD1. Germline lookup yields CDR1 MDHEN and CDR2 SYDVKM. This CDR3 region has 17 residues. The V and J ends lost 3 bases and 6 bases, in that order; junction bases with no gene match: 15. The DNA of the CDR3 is TGTGCCAGCAGTTTGGGTCCGGCTGGGACAGGGACAGGCGAGCAGTACTTC. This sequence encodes CASSLGPAGTGTGEQYF.

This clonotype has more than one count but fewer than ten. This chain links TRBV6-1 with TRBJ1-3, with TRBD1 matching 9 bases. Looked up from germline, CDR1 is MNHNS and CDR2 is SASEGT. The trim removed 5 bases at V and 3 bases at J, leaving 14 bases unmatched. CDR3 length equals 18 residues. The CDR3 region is CASSLTGTGIQVGNTIYF. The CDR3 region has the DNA TGTGCCAGCAGTTTAACCGGGACAGGGATCCAAGTTGGAAACACCATATATTTT.

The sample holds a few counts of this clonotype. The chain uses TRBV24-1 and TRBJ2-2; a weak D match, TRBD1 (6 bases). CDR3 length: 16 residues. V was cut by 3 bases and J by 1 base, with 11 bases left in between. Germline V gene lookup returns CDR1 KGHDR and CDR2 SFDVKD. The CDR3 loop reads CATSDSSGVNTGELFF. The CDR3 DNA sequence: TGTGCCACCAGTGATAGTTCAGGGGTGAACACCGGGGAGCTGTTTTTT.

The CDR3 is CSASGEYSNQPQHF. The CDR3 nucleotides read TGCAGTGCCTCAGGGGAGTATAGCAATCAGCCCCAGCATTTT. J is TRBJ1-5 and V is TRBV20-1; D is possibly TRBD1 (6 bases). V was trimmed by 6 bases and J by 0 bases, leaving 12 bases between them. The CDR3 has 14 residues. CDR1 and CDR2 (germline): DFQATT, SNEGSKA (reference sequence).

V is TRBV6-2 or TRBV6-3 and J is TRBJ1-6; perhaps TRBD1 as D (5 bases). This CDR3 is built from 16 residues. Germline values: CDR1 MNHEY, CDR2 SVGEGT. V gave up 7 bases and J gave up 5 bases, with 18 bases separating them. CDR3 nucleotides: TGTGCCAGCAATCGAACGCCGGGACGGGATAATTCACCCCTCCACTTT. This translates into CASNRTPGRDNSPLHF.